This T cell receptor beta chain came from a study of blood T cell repertoires in COVID-19. In the study overall: The United States, Italy and Spain supplied acute and convalescent COVID-19 samples. The analysed material was cDNA or gDNA that came from T cells, B-cell-depleted T cells, or PBMCs.

The CDR3 sequence is 17 residues long. CDR1 is MRHNA and CDR2 is SNTAGT in the germline V gene. Germline trimming cut 0 bases from V and 4 bases from J; bases unmatched to any gene: 5. Original handling: Reference gene primers were amplified, and this amplification served to estimate nucleated cell counts. TCRdb's table, derived via immunoSEQ multiplex PCR, lists solely in-frame clones and lacks some. V and J calls and clone size follow that table, whereas D and trimming were derived from the DNA. The sample includes roughly 14,000 clones, roughly 88% of them seen just once. This clonotype was obtained from a woman between 50 and 59 years old with active or convalescent COVID-19. The chain couples TRBV6-4 to TRBJ2-2; 10 positions agree with TRBD1. Sequenced material: peripheral blood. DNA for the CDR3: TGTGCCAGCAGTGACTCGAAGGGACAGGGGTCCACCGGGGAGCTGTTTTTT. Encoded protein: CASSDSKGQGSTGELFF.